Below, 25 T cell receptor beta chains from the same sample are listed, as sequenced in a study of T cells in Graves' hyperthyroidism and ophthalmopathy. Researchers amplified the TCR beta CDR3 regions from RNA transcripts. The HTBI primer set served for first-round RT-PCR of the TCR CDR3. Via MiXCR, TCRdb re-called the multiplex PCR reads, giving one row per CDR3 protein. The sample lists 250,000 or so distinct CDR3 sequences, over 12% occurring once. Sequences were obtained from blood. The receptors shown here come from a woman in her fifties or sixties with Graves' hyperthyroidism that later progressed to Graves' ophthalmopathy.

This clonotype appeared many times. V is TRBV28 and J is TRBJ1-5, with TRBD1 identical over 9 bases. The CDR3 runs 19 residues. Germline V CDR1 and CDR2: MDHEN, SYDVKM. V lost 4 bases, J lost 0 bases, and 13 bases stayed unmatched. The CDR3 sequence: CASSSPLTGGIYSNQPQHF. Written as DNA, the CDR3 is TGTGCCAGCAGTTCACCCTTGACAGGGGGAATATATAGCAATCAGCCCCAGCATTTT.

There are many counts of this clonotype. Here the CDR3 DNA reads TGCAGTGCCCCGTCGACTAGCGGGAGGGCAGGGTCCTACAATGAGCAGTTCTTC. This gives the protein CSAPSTSGRAGSYNEQFF. The chain carries TRBV20-1 and TRBJ2-1; 14 bases line up with TRBD2. In germline, CDR1 is DFQATT, CDR2 SNEGSKA (reference sequence). This CDR3 contains 18 residues. J gave up 1 base and V 6 bases, and 11 bases lay outside the gene matches.

There are many counts of this clonotype. CDR3 nucleotide sequence: TGTGCCAGCAGCCGCGGACAGGACGGGTACGAGCAGTACTTC. Translation: CASSRGQDGYEQYF. The chain joins TRBV3-1 to TRBJ2-7, with 7 bases matching TRBD1. The CDR3 covers 14 residues. In germline, CDR1 is LGHDT, CDR2 YNNKEL (reference sequence). With V trimmed by 4 bases and J by 4 bases, 7 bases remained unmatched.

The sample holds many counts of this clonotype. V and J are TRBV6-2 or TRBV6-3 and TRBJ2-3; D gene unclear. Germline V gives CDR1 MNHEY, CDR2 SVGEGT. This CDR3 region has 13 residues. V lost 4 bases and J lost 0, with 5 bases in between. CDR3 region: CASSWASTDTQYF. The CDR3 region has the DNA TGTGCCAGCAGTTGGGCAAGCACAGATACGCAGTATTTT.

The table lists this clonotype with many counts. The J gene is TRBJ2-1, the V gene TRBV11-1; D is uncertain. Trimming left V 5 bases short and J 12 bases short, with 14 bases between. The CDR3 extends over 12 amino acids. Germline V gives CDR1 SGHAT, CDR2 FQDESV (reference sequence). CDR3 sequence reads: CASSPITDPQFF. CDR3 bases: TGTGCCAGCAGCCCCATAACTGATCCGCAGTTCTTC.

V gene TRBV25-1 combines with J gene TRBJ2-3, with D perhaps matching TRBD2 (5 bases). Germline V lookup: CDR1 MGHDK, CDR2 SYGVNS. CDR3 length: 13 amino acids. V dropped 5 bases and J dropped 2 bases, with 8 bases sitting between them. CDR3 sequence reads: CASSIRDTDTQYF. The CDR3 DNA sequence: TGTGCCAGCAGTATCCGGGACACAGATACGCAGTATTTT.

The gene calls are TRBV20-1 and TRBJ2-2, with D possibly TRBD2 on 6 matching bases. Trimming took 1 base from V and 2 from J, leaving 8 bases between them. Germline assignment: CDR1 DFQATT and CDR2 SNEGSKA (reference sequence). The CDR3 has 14 residues. CDR3 coding DNA: TGCAGTGCTAGAGGGGACTCCAACACCGGGGAGCTGTTTTTT. Its translation: CSARGDSNTGELFF.

In its sample, this clonotype was seen a few times. The chain employs TRBV7-9 and TRBJ2-2; D might be TRBD1 (6 bases). Per germline, CDR1 SEHNR and CDR2 FQNEAQ (reference sequence). The CDR3 is 15 amino acids. V lost 6 bases and J lost 0, with 11 bases in between. The CDR3 DNA reads as TGTGCCAGCAGTCGACAGGCCTCGAACACCGGGGAGCTGTTTTTT. Residues: CASSRQASNTGELFF.

This clonotype has a count of ten or more. This chain uses TRBV9 with TRBJ2-6; D is uncertain. This CDR3 spans 19 amino acids. Germline CDR1 and CDR2: SGDLS and YYNGEE. Trimming took off 0 bases at V and 0 bases at J, with 16 bases between the two ends. As DNA, the CDR3 is TGTGCCAGCAGCGTAGCGGTGGGCAGCGCCAGCTCTGGGGCCAACGTCCTGACTTTC. Its protein product is CASSVAVGSASSGANVLTF.

There are many counts of this clonotype. The chain is built from TRBV12-3 or TRBV12-4 and TRBJ1-1; 10 bases map to TRBD1. There are 17 residues in the CDR3. V gave up 4 bases and J gave up 5 bases; unmatched junction bases: 13. The CDR3 loop reads CASSSTPRQGARTEAFF. CDR3 in DNA: TGTGCCAGCAGTTCTACCCCAAGACAGGGGGCGCGAACTGAAGCTTTCTTT.

This clonotype was counted at least ten times. J is TRBJ2-3 and V is TRBV27; 10 bases align to TRBD1. The CDR3 covers 16 residues. CDR1 and CDR2 (germline): MNHEY, SMNVEV (reference sequence). V trimming: 6 bases; J trimming: 4 bases; junction bases outside the gene matches: 10. CDR3 coding DNA: TGTGCCAGCAGCCTCCTGAGACAGGGGGCCGCAGATACGCAGTATTTT. It is translated as CASSLLRQGAADTQYF.

This clonotype has just a few counts. This rearrangement joins TRBV4-1 to TRBJ2-1; TRBD2 agrees at 12 bases. V was pared by 2 bases and J by 1 base, with 9 bases of the junction left unmatched. Germline CDR1 and CDR2: MGHRA and YSYEKL. CDR3 length equals 19 residues. CDR3 in DNA: TGCGCCAGCAGCCAAAGGCCTAGCGGGAGGGCCGGGTCCTACAATGAGCAGTTCTTC. Amino acid sequence: CASSQRPSGRAGSYNEQFF.

This clonotype was seen at least ten times. This rearrangement joins TRBV6-2 or TRBV6-3 to TRBJ2-7; D might be TRBD2 (6 bases). V dropped 6 bases and J dropped 5 bases, with 14 bases sitting between them. Looked up from germline, CDR1 is MNHEY and CDR2 is SVGEGT. The CDR3 totals 13 residues. CDR3 amino acids: CASRVGGLDEQYF. CDR3 nucleotides: TGTGCCAGCAGGGTCGGGGGTTTGGACGAGCAGTACTTC.

The rearrangement links TRBV12-3 or TRBV12-4 to TRBJ1-2; 7 nucleotides align to TRBD1. The CDR3 is 19 amino acids. V was pared by 3 bases and J by 0 bases, with 16 bases of the junction left unmatched. As DNA, the CDR3 is TGTGCCAGCAGTTTCCCGACAGGGAAACAGAGGTCCACTAACTATGGCTACACCTTC. It specifies CASSFPTGKQRSTNYGYTF.

The chain links TRBV19 to TRBJ1-5, with 8 bases identical to TRBD1. In germline, CDR1 is LNHDA, CDR2 SQIVND (reference sequence). J gave up 0 bases and V 6 bases, and 13 bases lay outside the gene matches. This CDR3 region has 18 residues. CDR3 coding DNA: TGTGCCAGTAGCCGAAGGACGGGGACAGGCTTTAGCAATCAGCCCCAGCATTTT. Translation: CASSRRTGTGFSNQPQHF.

The rearrangement joins TRBV9 to TRBJ1-1, with D perhaps matching TRBD1 (5 bases). CDR1 is SGDLS and CDR2 is YYNGEE in the germline V gene. Trimming stripped 0 bases from V and 10 bases from J, with 10 bases between. The CDR3 spans 12 residues. The CDR3 loop is CASSVVGGSAFF. The CDR3 bases are TGTGCCAGCAGCGTAGTTGGGGGTTCAGCTTTCTTT.

The V and J genes are TRBV7-2 and TRBJ2-2; 11 bases fit TRBD2. Trimming at V came to 4 bases and at J to 5 bases, leaving 3 bases not matched to a gene. In germline, CDR1 is SGHTA, CDR2 FQGNSA. This CDR3 is built from 15 residues. CDR3 amino acids: CASSYRLAGTGELFF. For the CDR3, the DNA is TGTGCCAGCAGCTACCGACTAGCGGGAACCGGGGAGCTGTTTTTT.

The gene calls are TRBV5-4 and TRBJ2-1; 11 nucleotides agree with TRBD1. V dropped 4 bases and J dropped 4; count of bases not matched to a gene: 13. The CDR3 extends over 18 amino acids. In germline, CDR1 is SGHNT, CDR2 YYREEE (reference sequence). CDR3 amino acids: CASSRTPGQGARYNEQFF. The CDR3 DNA follows: TGTGCCAGCAGCCGTACCCCTGGACAGGGGGCGAGATACAATGAGCAGTTCTTC.

The rearrangement links TRBV5-1 to TRBJ1-5; D may be TRBD1 (6 bases). Germline V gene sequence: CDR1 SGHRS, CDR2 YFSETQ. This CDR3 is built from 15 residues. Trimming cost V 3 bases and J 7 bases, with 17 bases left between them. The CDR3 DNA reads TGCGCCAGCAGCTCCGTGGGGGGCAGGGAGCAGCCCCAGCATTTT. Its protein is CASSSVGGREQPQHF. Complete variable domain (other parts from reference TRBV5-1 and TRBJ1-5): KAGVTQTPRYLIKTRGQQVTLSCSPISGHRSVSWYQQTPGQGLQFLFEYFSETQRNKGNFPGRFSGRQFSNSRSEMNVSTLELGDSALYLCASSSVGGREQPQHFGDGTRLSIL.

This clonotype was seen ten or more times. This rearrangement joins TRBV7-9 to TRBJ2-1, with 9 bases identical to TRBD2. The V gene end was trimmed by 5 bases and the J gene end by 8 bases; junction bases not matched to a gene: 7. CDR1 is SEHNR and CDR2 is FQNEAQ in the germline V gene (reference sequence). The CDR3 loop spans 14 amino acids. The CDR3 nucleotides are TGTGCCAGCAGCCCCCTAGCGGGAATCGATGAGCAGTTCTTC. Amino acid sequence: CASSPLAGIDEQFF.

In this sample, this clonotype turned up many times. This chain uses TRBV28 with TRBJ1-2, with TRBD1 matching 7 bases. Germline CDR1 is MDHEN and CDR2 is SYDVKM. Trimming at V came to 4 bases and at J to 8 bases, leaving 16 bases not matched to a gene. The CDR3 consists of 16 residues. CDR3 region: CASSSGEVQGLRGYTF. As DNA, the CDR3 is TGTGCCAGCAGTTCGGGGGAAGTACAGGGGCTCCGCGGCTACACCTTC.

This clonotype was seen many times. The V and J genes are TRBV2 and TRBJ2-1, with D unresolved. The CDR3 totals 10 residues. Deletions cut 8 bases from V and 5 bases from J, with 4 bases between. Looked up from germline, CDR1 is SNHLY and CDR2 is FYNNEI. DNA for the CDR3: TGTGCCAGCGACAACAATGAGCAGTTCTTC. This translates into CASDNNEQFF. Full variable domain (missing parts from reference TRBV2 and TRBJ2-1): EPEVTQTPSHQVTQMGQEVILRCVPISNHLYFYWYRQILGQKVEFLVSFYNNEISEKSEIFDDQFSVERPDGSNFTLKIRSTKLEDSAMYFCASDNNEQFFGPGTRLTVL.

V gene TRBV7-8 combines with J gene TRBJ2-7; D is possibly TRBD2 (6 bases). Germline V CDR1 and CDR2: SGHVS, FQNEAQ. Trimming took 5 bases from V and 7 from J, leaving 24 bases between them. The CDR3 is 16 residues long. CDR3 residues: CASSRYMGGPPPEQYF. The CDR3, as DNA: TGTGCCAGCAGCCGCTATATGGGAGGTCCCCCCCCGGAGCAGTACTTC.

This clonotype was counted ten times or more. The chain recombines TRBV2 with TRBJ2-1; no definite D call. Germline values: CDR1 SNHLY, CDR2 FYNNEI. This CDR3 comprises 13 residues. With 7 bases removed from V and 1 base from J, the gap between germline ends came to 8 bases. The DNA for the CDR3 is TGTGCCAGCACCGAAGGGTCCTACAATGAGCAGTTCTTC. Protein: CASTEGSYNEQFF.

This clonotype came up many times. The chain links TRBV30 to TRBJ2-7, with 9 nucleotides matching TRBD1. The ends lost 0 bases at V and 1 base at J; junction bases unmatched: 4. The CDR3 length is 15 residues. CDR1 is GTSNPN, CDR2 SVGIG, per germline (reference sequence). CDR3 protein: CAWSVSGTGSYEQYF. CDR3 nucleotides: TGTGCCTGGAGTGTATCCGGGACAGGGTCCTACGAGCAGTACTTC.